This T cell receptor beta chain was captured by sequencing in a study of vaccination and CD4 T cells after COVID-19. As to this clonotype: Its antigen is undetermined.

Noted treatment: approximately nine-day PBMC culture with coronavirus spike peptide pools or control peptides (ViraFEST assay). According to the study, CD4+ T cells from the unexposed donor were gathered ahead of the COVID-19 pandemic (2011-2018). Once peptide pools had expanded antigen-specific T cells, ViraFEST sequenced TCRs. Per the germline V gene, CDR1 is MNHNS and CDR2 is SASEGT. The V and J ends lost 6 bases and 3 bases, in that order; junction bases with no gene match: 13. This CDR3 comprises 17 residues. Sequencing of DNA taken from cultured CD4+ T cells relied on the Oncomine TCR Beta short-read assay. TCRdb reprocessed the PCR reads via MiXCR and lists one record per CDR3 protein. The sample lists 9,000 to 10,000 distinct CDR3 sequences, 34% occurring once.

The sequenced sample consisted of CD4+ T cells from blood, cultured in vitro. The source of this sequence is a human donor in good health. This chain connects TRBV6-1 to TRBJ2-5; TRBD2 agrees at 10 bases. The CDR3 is CASSHGASGGAKETQYF. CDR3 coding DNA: TGTGCCAGCAGCCACGGGGCGAGCGGGGGGGCCAAAGAGACCCAGTACTTC.